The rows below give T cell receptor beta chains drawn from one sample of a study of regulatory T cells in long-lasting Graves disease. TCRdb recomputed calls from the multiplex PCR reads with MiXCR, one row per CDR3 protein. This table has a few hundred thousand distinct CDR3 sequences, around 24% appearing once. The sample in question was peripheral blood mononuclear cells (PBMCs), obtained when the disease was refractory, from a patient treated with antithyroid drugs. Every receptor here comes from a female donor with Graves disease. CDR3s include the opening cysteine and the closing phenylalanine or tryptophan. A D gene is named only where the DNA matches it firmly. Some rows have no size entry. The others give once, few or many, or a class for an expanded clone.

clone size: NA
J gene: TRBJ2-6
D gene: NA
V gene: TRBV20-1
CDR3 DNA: TGCAGTGCTAGGGGATCCTATTCGGGGGCCAACGTCCTGACTTTC
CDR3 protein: CSARGSYSGANVLTF

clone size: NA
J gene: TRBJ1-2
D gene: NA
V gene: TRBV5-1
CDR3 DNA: TGCGCCAGCAGCAAAATCTGGGCCCAAACTGATGGCTACACCTTC
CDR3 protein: CASSKIWAQTDGYTF

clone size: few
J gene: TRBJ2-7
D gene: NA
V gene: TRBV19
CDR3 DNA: TGTGCCAGTAGTATACGCCCCTGGCAGGGAACTTCCTACGAGCAGTACTTC
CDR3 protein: CASSIRPWQGTSYEQYF

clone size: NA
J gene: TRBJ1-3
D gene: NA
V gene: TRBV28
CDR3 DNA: TGTGCCAGCAGTCGATCCGGGACATTTCGAAACACCATATATTTT
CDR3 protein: CASSRSGTFRNTIYF

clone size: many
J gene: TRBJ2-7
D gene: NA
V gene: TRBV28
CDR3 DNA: TGTGCCAGCAGTCACGACGGGGCCGAGCAGTACTTC
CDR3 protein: CASSHDGAEQYF

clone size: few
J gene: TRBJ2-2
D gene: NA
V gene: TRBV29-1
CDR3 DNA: TGCAGCGCCGAGGACAGCTTCACCGGGGAGCTGTTTTTT
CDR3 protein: CSAEDSFTGELFF

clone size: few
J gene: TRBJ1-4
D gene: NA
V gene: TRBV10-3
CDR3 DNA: TGTGCCATCAGTGAAGGGGGGAGTGAAAAACTGTTTTTT
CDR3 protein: CAISEGGSEKLFF

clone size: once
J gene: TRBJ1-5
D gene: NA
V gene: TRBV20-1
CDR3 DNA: TGCAGTGCTAGAGCCCCCGAAGGGGGTCAGCCCCAGCATTTT
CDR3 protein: CSARAPEGGQPQHF

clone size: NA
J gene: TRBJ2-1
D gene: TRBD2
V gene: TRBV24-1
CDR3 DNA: TGTGCCACCAGTGATCGTACTAGCGGGAGGGGCGATGAGCAGTTCTTC
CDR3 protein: CATSDRTSGRGDEQFF

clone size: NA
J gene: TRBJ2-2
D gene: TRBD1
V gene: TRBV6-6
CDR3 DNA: TGTGCCAGCAGTTACTCGACAGGGACCACCGGGGAGCTGTTTTTT
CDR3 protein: CASSYSTGTTGELFF

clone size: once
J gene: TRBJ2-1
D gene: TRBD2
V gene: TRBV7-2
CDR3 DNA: TGTGCCAGCAGCTTATCTACTAGCGGGAGGACCAATGAGCAGTTCTTC
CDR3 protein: CASSLSTSGRTNEQFF

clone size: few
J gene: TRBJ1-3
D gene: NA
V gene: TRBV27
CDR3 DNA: TGTGCCACTGCCACTCGCCTTGACTCTGGAAACACCATATATTTT
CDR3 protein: CATATRLDSGNTIYF

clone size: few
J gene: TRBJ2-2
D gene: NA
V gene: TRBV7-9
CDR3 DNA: TGTGCCAGCAGCTTAGATGGGGACCCGCCTTGGAACACCGGGGAGCTGTTTTTT
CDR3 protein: CASSLDGDPPWNTGELFF

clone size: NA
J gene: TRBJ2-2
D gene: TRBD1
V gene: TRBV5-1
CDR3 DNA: TGCGCCAGCAGCCCCGTGCCGGGACAGGGGGCCGGGGAGCTGTTTTTT
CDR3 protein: CASSPVPGQGAGELFF

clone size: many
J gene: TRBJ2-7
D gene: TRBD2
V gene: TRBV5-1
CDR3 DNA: TGCGCCAGCAGCTTGACCGGGACTACACCCTACGAGCAGTACTTC
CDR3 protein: CASSLTGTTPYEQYF

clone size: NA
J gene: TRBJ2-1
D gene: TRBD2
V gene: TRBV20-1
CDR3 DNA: TGCAGTGCTAGAGTCAAGGGACTAGCGGGAGTAAACAATGAGCAGTTCTTC
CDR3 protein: CSARVKGLAGVNNEQFF

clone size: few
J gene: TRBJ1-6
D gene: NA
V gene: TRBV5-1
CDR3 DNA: TGCGCCAGCAGCTTGCTGACTGTCAGTCTAGATTCACCCCTCCACTTT
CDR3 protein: CASSLLTVSLDSPLHF

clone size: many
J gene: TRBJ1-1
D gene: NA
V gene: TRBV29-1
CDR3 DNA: TGCAGCGTTGTAGGTTTCGGAGCTCTTGAAGCTTTCTTT
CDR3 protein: CSVVGFGALEAFF

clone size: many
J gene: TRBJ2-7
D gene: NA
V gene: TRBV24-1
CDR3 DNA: TGTGCCACCAGTGAGGCAGGGTCCTACGAGCAGTACTTC
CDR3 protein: CATSEAGSYEQYF

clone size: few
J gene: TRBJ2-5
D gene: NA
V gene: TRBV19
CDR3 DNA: TGTGCCAGTAGCCCAACAACCGGTCCGGGGGAGACCCAGTACTTC
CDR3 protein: CASSPTTGPGETQYF

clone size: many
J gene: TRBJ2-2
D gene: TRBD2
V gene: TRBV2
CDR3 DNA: TGTGCCAGCAAGACTAGCGGGGCGAACACCGGGGAGCTGTTTTTT
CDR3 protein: CASKTSGANTGELFF

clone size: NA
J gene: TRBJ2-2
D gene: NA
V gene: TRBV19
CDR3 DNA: TGTGCCAGTAGTATAGAGCTAACCGGGGAGCTGTTTTTT
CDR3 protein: CASSIELTGELFF

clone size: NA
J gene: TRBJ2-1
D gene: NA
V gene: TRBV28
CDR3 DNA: TGTGCCAGCAGTTGGCCCTATCCCCAGAGCTCCTACAATGAGCAGTTCTTC
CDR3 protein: CASSWPYPQSSYNEQFF

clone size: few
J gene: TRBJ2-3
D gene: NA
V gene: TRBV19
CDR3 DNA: TGTGCCAGTCGGAGGGCCACCACAGATACGCAGTATTTT
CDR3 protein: CASRRATTDTQYF

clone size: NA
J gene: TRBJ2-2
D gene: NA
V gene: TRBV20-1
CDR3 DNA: TGCAGTGCTAGAGCGGAGGGGGAGGGTACCGGGGAGCTGTTTTTT
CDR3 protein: CSARAEGEGTGELFF

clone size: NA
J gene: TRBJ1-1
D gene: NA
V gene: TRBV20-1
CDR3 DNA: TGCAGCATTCGACAGGCGGGCACTCTTGAAGCTTCCTTT
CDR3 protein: CSIRQAGTLEASF

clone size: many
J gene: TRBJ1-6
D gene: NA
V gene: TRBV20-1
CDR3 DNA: TGCAGTGCTAGAGATCGGGTGTCACCCCTCCACTTT
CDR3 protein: CSARDRVSPLHF

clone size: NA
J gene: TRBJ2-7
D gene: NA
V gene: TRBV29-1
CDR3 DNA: TGCAGCGTTGGAAGCAGGAACCACGAGCAGTACTTC
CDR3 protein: CSVGSRNHEQYF

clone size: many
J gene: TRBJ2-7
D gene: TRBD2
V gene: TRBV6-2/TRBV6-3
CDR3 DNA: TGTGCCAGCAGTTACTCGCGGACTAGCGGTTTCTACGAGCAGTACTTC
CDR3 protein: CASSYSRTSGFYEQYF

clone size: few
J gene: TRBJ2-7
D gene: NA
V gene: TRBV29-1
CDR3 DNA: TGCAGCGCCTTACTCCAGGGGCGGGACGAGCAGTACTTC
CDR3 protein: CSALLQGRDEQYF

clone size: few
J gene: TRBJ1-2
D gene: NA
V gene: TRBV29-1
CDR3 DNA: TGCAGCGTCAACAGGGATGAAGGCTACACCTTC
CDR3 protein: CSVNRDEGYTF

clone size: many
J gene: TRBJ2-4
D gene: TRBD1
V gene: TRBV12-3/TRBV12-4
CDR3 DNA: TGTGCCAGCAGATCACAGGGGTTTGGAAACATTCAGTACTTC
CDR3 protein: CASRSQGFGNIQYF

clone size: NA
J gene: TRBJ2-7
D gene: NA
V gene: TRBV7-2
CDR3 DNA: TGTGCCAGCAGCTTAGAACTAGCTATCGCCGAGCAGTACTTC
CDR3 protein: CASSLELAIAEQYF